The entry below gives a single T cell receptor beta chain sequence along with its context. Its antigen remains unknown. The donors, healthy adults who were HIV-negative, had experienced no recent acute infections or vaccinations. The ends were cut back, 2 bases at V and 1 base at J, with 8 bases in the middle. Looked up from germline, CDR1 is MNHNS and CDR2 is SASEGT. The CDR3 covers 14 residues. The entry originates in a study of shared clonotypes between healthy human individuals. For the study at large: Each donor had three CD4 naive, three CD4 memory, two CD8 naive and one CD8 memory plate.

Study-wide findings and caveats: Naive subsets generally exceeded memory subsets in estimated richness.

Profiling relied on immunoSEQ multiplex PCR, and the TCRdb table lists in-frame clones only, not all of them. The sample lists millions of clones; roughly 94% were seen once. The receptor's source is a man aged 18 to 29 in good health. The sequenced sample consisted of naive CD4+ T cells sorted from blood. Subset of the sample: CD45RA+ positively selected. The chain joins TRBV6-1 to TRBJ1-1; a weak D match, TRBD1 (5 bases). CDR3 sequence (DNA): TGTGCCAGCAGTGAAATTGGGGGGAACACTGAAGCTTTCTTT. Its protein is CASSEIGGNTEAFF.